Listed below are T cell receptor beta chains from one sample, sequenced in a study of human T cells and chemical hapten exposure. TCRdb ran MiXCR on the 5' RACE reads and lists one entry per CDR3 protein. The table lists 80,000 or so distinct CDR3 sequences, around 15% of them singletons. Receptors originate from a female donor in good health. The CDR3 runs from the conserved cysteine through the conserved F or W. A D gene is named only where the DNA matches it firmly. Size values are once, few and many counts, or a class for expanded clones, and some rows have none.

TRBD1	TRBJ1-2	TRBV2	many	CASSEHRGSYGYTF	TGTGCCAGCAGTGAACACAGGGGGTCTTATGGCTACACCTTC
TRBD2	TRBJ2-7	TRBV28	-	CASSPYIIAGAREQYF	TGTGCCAGCAGTCCCTATATAATAGCGGGAGCCCGCGAGCAGTACTTC
-	TRBJ2-1	TRBV6-4	-	CASSDEEGGYNEQFF	TGTGCCAGCAGTGACGAGGAAGGGGGGTACAATGAGCAGTTCTTC
-	TRBJ1-5	TRBV28	many	CASSFQSSNQPQHF	TGTGCCAGCAGTTTTCAGTCTAGCAATCAGCCCCAGCATTTT
-	TRBJ1-3	TRBV30	few	CAWSTPGGQSGNTIYF	TGTGCCTGGAGTACTCCGGGGGGCCAATCGGGAAACACCATATATTTT
TRBD1	TRBJ1-5	TRBV20-1	-	CSARTGNQPQHF	TGCAGTGCTAGGACAGGGAATCAGCCCCAGCATTTT
TRBD2	TRBJ2-3	TRBV29-1	-	CSVESLTSGSTDTQYF	TGCAGCGTTGAAAGCCTGACTAGCGGCAGCACAGATACGCAGTATTTT
-	TRBJ2-7	TRBV30	-	CAWSTGLEGEQYF	TGTGCCTGGAGCACGGGCCTGGAAGGCGAGCAGTACTTC
TRBD2	TRBJ2-3	TRBV7-6	few	CASSLAIRPAGGPSDTQYF	TGTGCCAGCAGCTTAGCAATACGGCCAGCGGGGGGGCCATCAGATACGCAGTATTTT
TRBD2	TRBJ2-3	TRBV6-9	-	CASSYWASGRSDTQYF	TGTGCCAGCAGTTATTGGGCTAGCGGGAGATCAGATACGCAGTATTTT
-	TRBJ1-2	TRBV27	-	CASSPDIRYGYTF	TGTGCCAGCAGTCCAGACATACGCTATGGCTACACCTTC
-	TRBJ2-2	TRBV4-1	few	CASSLTGESTGELFF	TGCGCCAGCAGCCTGACGGGGGAATCGACCGGGGAGCTGTTTTTT
TRBD1	TRBJ2-6	TRBV24-1	-	CATSAGLGQGLSGANVLTF	TGTGCCACCAGTGCCGGACTGGGACAGGGCCTCTCTGGGGCCAACGTCCTGACTTTC
-	TRBJ1-1	TRBV4-3	-	CASSRARGTEAFF	TGCGCCAGCAGCCGAGCCCGGGGAACTGAAGCTTTCTTT
TRBD1	TRBJ2-7	TRBV6-1	-	CASSEAGQPYYEQYF	TGTGCCAGCAGTGAAGCGGGACAGCCTTACTACGAGCAGTACTTC
-	TRBJ1-3	TRBV12-3/TRBV12-4	-	CASRPTAGNTIYF	TGTGCCAGCAGGCCGACGGCGGGAAACACCATATATTTT
-	TRBJ2-1	TRBV20-1	few	CSARIASTYYNEQFF	TGCAGTGCTAGAATTGCCTCCACGTACTACAATGAGCAGTTCTTC
-	TRBJ1-1	TRBV20-1	few	CSAMGHLNTEAFF	TGCAGTGCTATGGGACACTTGAACACTGAAGCTTTCTTT
-	TRBJ1-4	TRBV12-3/TRBV12-4	few	CASSPGTPAGKLFF	TGTGCCAGCAGTCCTGGGACCCCCGCCGGAAAACTGTTTTTT
-	TRBJ1-1	TRBV14	many	CASSSLGGASEAFF	TGTGCCAGCAGCTCCTTGGGGGGGGCGTCTGAAGCTTTCTTT
-	TRBJ1-1	TRBV3-1	many	CASSLGHRPEAFF	TGTGCCAGCAGCCTGGGTCATAGGCCTGAAGCTTTCTTT
TRBD1	TRBJ2-2	TRBV10-3	-	CAIRTDRKNTGELFF	TGTGCCATCAGGACGGACAGGAAGAACACCGGGGAGCTGTTTTTT
-	TRBJ1-5	TRBV28	-	CASQMVTGILGSNQPQHF	TGTGCCAGCCAAATGGTAACAGGAATCCTGGGGAGCAATCAGCCCCAGCATTTT
-	TRBJ1-2	TRBV6-2/TRBV6-3	-	CASSYGQNYGYTF	TGTGCCAGCAGTTACGGACAGAACTATGGCTACACCTTC
-	TRBJ1-1	TRBV6-1	few	CASSEARINTEAFF	TGTGCCAGCAGTGAAGCCCGGATAAACACTGAAGCTTTCTTT
-	TRBJ1-5	TRBV10-2	many	CASSESIDGTLPQHF	TGCGCCAGCAGTGAGTCGATAGATGGGACCCTGCCCCAGCATTTT
-	TRBJ1-3	TRBV4-1	few	CASSQETGSRGNTIYF	TGCGCCAGCAGCCAAGAAACAGGGTCGAGGGGAAACACCATATATTTT
-	TRBJ2-2	TRBV7-9	few	CASSFWAGTNTGELFF	TGTGCCAGCAGCTTCTGGGCAGGGACGAACACCGGGGAGCTGTTTTTT
TRBD1	TRBJ1-5	TRBV12-3/TRBV12-4	few	CASSFPGQGGNQPQHF	TGTGCCAGCAGTTTCCCTGGACAGGGAGGCAATCAGCCCCAGCATTTT
TRBD2	TRBJ2-2	TRBV12-3/TRBV12-4	-	CASSLWLAGALTNTGELFF	TGTGCCAGCAGTTTGTGGCTAGCGGGGGCCCTAACGAACACCGGGGAGCTGTTTTTT
-	TRBJ2-3	TRBV2	-	CASSEVTSTDTQYF	TGTGCCAGCAGTGAAGTGACATCGACAGATACGCAGTATTTT
-	TRBJ2-7	TRBV12-3/TRBV12-4	few	CASSPGPALWDEQYF	TGTGCCAGCAGCCCGGGACCAGCCCTATGGGACGAGCAGTACTTC
TRBD2	TRBJ2-1	TRBV5-1	-	CASSPGGSGLAGYNEQFF	TGCGCCAGCAGCCCTGGCGGGTCCGGACTAGCGGGTTACAATGAGCAGTTCTTC
-	TRBJ1-5	TRBV6-2/TRBV6-3	few	CASSYNGEDQPQHF	TGTGCCAGCAGTTACAACGGGGAGGATCAGCCCCAGCATTTT
-	TRBJ1-2	TRBV6-5	-	CASSYGAPSGGYTF	TGTGCCAGCAGTTACGGGGCTCCTTCTGGGGGCTACACCTTC
TRBD2	TRBJ2-3	TRBV29-1	many	CSVERELAGGSLGTDTQYF	TGCAGCGTTGAGAGGGAACTAGCGGGAGGTTCGTTGGGGACAGATACGCAGTATTTT
-	TRBJ2-5	TRBV29-1	-	CSVVGGWGQETQYF	TGCAGCGTTGTAGGGGGGTGGGGACAAGAGACCCAGTACTTC
-	TRBJ2-2	TRBV20-1	-	CSALSRDTGELFF	TGCAGTGCTCTGTCGCGGGACACCGGGGAGCTGTTTTTT